This T cell receptor beta chain is drawn from a study of graft-versus-host responses after intestinal transplantation. Study in general: The recipients all started with anti-thymocyte globulin induction and then took tacrolimus and steroids for about 3 years.

The data were produced by immunoSEQ multiplex PCR, yet TCRdb's version contains in-frame clones alone and is incomplete. This table has about 21,000 clones, about 92% appearing once. Study conclusions and caveats: Among recipient marrow samples, GvH clones were found; some appeared first in ileum or blood.

This clone showed up just a few times. The antigen remains unidentified. This CDR3 comprises 13 residues. Trimming shortened V by 7 bases and J by 1 base, and 10 bases separated the two germline ends. In germline, CDR1 is WNHNN, CDR2 SYGVQD (reference sequence). The clonotype was recovered from a human patient who received an intestinal transplant, so some T cells may come from the graft donor. The sequencing here drew on PBMCs, taken about 250 days after intestinal transplant. The gene calls are TRBV10-1 and TRBJ1-1, with D possibly TRBD1 on 5 matching bases. The CDR3 region is CASKAGTNTEAFF. CDR3 coding DNA: TGCGCCAGCAAAGCGGGGACGAACACTGAAGCTTTCTTT.